This T cell receptor beta chain was sequenced for a study of cytomegalovirus exposure and HLA in healthy donors. Study results and caveats: High specificity and sensitivity for cytomegalovirus status were reported for the classifier.

This CDR3 is 14 amino acids long. The germline V gene encodes CDR1 MDHEN and CDR2 SYDVKM. Produced via immunoSEQ multiplex PCR; TCRdb's table is partial and in-frame only. The data show 280,000 or so clones, with around 89% seen just once and roughly 0.93% held by the top ten. Comment on this clone: No antigen is known for it. Its ends do not fully match the called genes, so a read error is possible.

The sample consisted of PBMCs. This chain connects TRBV28 to TRBJ1-1, with D uncertain. The clonotype originates from a woman aged 18-35 years in good health and CMV-seronegative. For the CDR3, the DNA is TGTGCCAGCAGTTTAGTCAGGCCGAACTCTGAAGCTTTCTTT. The encoded protein is CASSLVRPNSEAFF.